This T cell receptor beta chain was captured by sequencing in a study of low-dose radiotherapy and immunotherapy resistance in tumors. Study as a whole: The schedule for Cohort 2 used 1 Gy per fraction every two weeks, which added up to 13 Gy over 26 weeks.

The germline gives CDR1 MGHDK, CDR2 SYGVNS. The CDR3 loop spans 16 amino acids. The V and J ends lost 1 base and 1 base respectively, with 13 bases between them. With TRAV- and TRBV-specific primers, first-strand cDNA was made, covering the alpha and beta chains. TCR amplification ran approximately 22 PCR cycles using constant-region and V-primer adapter primers. MiXCR, applied by TCRdb to the reads, yields one record per CDR3 protein. This table holds tens of thousands of distinct CDR3 sequences, 20% to 25% found once. The time point here: before trial treatment. Each donor was administered nivolumab, ipilimumab, aspirin, low-dose cyclophosphamide and low-dose radiotherapy. Patients eligible had advanced solid tumors without tumor-infiltrating lymphocytes. This clonotype was counted ten times or more.

This specimen was PBMCs, taken before treatment. The genes are TRBV25-1 and TRBJ1-1, with D perhaps TRBD1 (5 bases). The sequence was collected from a male donor with prostate cancer. The CDR3, as DNA: TGTGCCAGCAGTGAATTAGAACGGCAGGGGAACACTGAAGCTTTCTTT. This translates into CASSELERQGNTEAFF.